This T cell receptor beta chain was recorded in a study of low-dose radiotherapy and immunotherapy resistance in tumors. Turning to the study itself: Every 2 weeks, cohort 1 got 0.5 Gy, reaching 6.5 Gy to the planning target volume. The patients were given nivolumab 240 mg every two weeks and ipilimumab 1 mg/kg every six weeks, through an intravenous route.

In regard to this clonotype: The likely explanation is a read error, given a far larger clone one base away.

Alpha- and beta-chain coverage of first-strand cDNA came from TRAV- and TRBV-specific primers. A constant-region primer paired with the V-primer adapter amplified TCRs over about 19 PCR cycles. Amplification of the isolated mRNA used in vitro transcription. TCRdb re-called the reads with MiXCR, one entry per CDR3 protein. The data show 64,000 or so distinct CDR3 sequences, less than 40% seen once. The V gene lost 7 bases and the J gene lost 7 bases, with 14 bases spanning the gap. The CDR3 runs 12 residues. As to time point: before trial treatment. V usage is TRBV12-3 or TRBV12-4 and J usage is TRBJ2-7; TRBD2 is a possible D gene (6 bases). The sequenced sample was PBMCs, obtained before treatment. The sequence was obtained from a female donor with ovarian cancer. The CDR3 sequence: CASKGTGDEQYF. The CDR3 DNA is TGTGCCAGCAAGGGGACTGGGGATGAGCAGTACTTC.